This T cell receptor beta chain was documented in a study of blood T cells in healthy people across ages. A sample-barcoded 5' primer and a J-beta primer mix were used in a second PCR of about 7 to 11 cycles. In TCRdb, the 5' RACE reads were re-called with MiXCR into one record per CDR3 protein. The data contain around 600,000 distinct CDR3 sequences, about 45% of them singletons. This CDR3 region has 13 residues. Germline-derived CDR1 and CDR2 are DFQATT and SNEGSKA (reference sequence). Trimming removed 6 bases from V and 8 bases from J, with 17 bases in between. This TCR was recovered from an elderly man in good health. The chain is built from TRBV20-1 and TRBJ2-1; D is ambiguous. Sequencing was performed on blood. CDR3 residues: CSAPDPPAYEQFF. Here the CDR3 DNA reads TGCAGTGCCCCAGACCCACCGGCGTATGAGCAGTTCTTC.